The rows below give T cell receptor beta chains drawn from one sample of a study of OX40 agonist ivuxolimab in advanced cancers. Assay used: immunoSEQ multiplex PCR; TCRdb lists only in-frame clones, some missing. Of 35,000 to 40,000 clones listed, roughly 90% are singletons. The material was CD4+ or CD8+ T cells sorted from blood, obtained in a trial of the OX40 agonist ivuxolimab. The receptor set was obtained from an adult with an advanced solid tumor such as melanoma, head and neck, liver or kidney cancer. The CDR3 runs from the conserved cysteine through the conserved F or W. The D gene is left open where the match is weak.

TRBD1,16,TRBJ1-5,TRBV7-2,TGTGCCAGCAGCGTGGGCAGGGGGCATAGCAATCAGCCCCAGCATTTT,CASSVGRGHSNQPQHF
.,16,TRBJ2-2,TRBV28,TGTGCCAGCAGTCCTCCGGGGGCTAGAAGGACCGGGGAGCTGTTTTTT,CASSPPGARRTGELFF
.,17,TRBJ2-6,TRBV11-2,TGTGCCAGCAGGCCGGGCCAACTGCCCTCTGGGGCCAACGTCCTGACTTTC,CASRPGQLPSGANVLTF
.,15,TRBJ2-1,TRBV11-3,TGTGCCAGCAGCGTACTAGGAGACCCCTACAATGAGCAGTTCTTC,CASSVLGDPYNEQFF
TRBD2,17,TRBJ2-2,TRBV5-6,TGTGCCAGCAGCTTTATTAGACTAGCGGGGTCCACCGGGGAGCTGTTTTTT,CASSFIRLAGSTGELFF
.,15,TRBJ1-2,TRBV7-9,TGTGCCAGCAGCCCCAAGGCGGGAGATATCTATGGCTACACCTTC,CASSPKAGDIYGYTF
TRBD2,15,TRBJ2-3,TRBV7-9,TGTGCCAGCAGCGCGCTAGCGGGAACCACAGATACGCAGTATTTT,CASSALAGTTDTQYF
TRBD2,15,TRBJ2-7,TRBV7-9,TGTGCCAGCAGCTTAGATCCTAGCGGCTCCTACGAGCAGTACTTC,CASSLDPSGSYEQYF
.,15,TRBJ2-1,TRBV19,TGTGCCAGTAGCACCCCCGGGACTGACTACAATGAGCAGTTCTTC,CASSTPGTDYNEQFF
.,12,TRBJ1-5,TRBV6-5,TGTGCCAGCAGTTACGGGGGCCAGCCCCAGCATTTT,CASSYGGQPQHF
.,15,TRBJ2-1,TRBV19,TGTGCCAGTAGTAAGGAGGGGCACGGGCTAAGTGAGCAGTTCTTC,CASSKEGHGLSEQFF
.,11,TRBJ1-2,TRBV20-1,TGCAGTGCTACAGGCTTGGGCGGCTACACCTTC,CSATGLGGYTF
TRBD1,15,TRBJ2-1,TRBV6-5,TGTGCCAGCAGTTACGGTGACAGGGGCCTAAATGAGCAGTTCTTC,CASSYGDRGLNEQFF
.,13,TRBJ1-1,TRBV19,TGTGCCAGTAGTATCTTCGTCGGGACTGAAGCTTTCTTT,CASSIFVGTEAFF
.,14,TRBJ2-1,TRBV7-9,TGTGCCAGTTGGGGATCGAGCTCCTACAATGAGCAGTTCTTC,CASWGSSSYNEQFF
.,17,TRBJ2-7,TRBV30,TGTGCCTGGAGTGCCCGGGATATAACAGCCCCTACCTACGAGCAGTACTTC,CAWSARDITAPTYEQYF
.,11,TRBJ2-1,TRBV18,TGTGCCAGCTCGGACATCAATGAGCAGTTCTTC,CASSDINEQFF